Listed below are T cell receptor beta chains from one sample, sequenced in a study of molecular identifiers for immune sequencing clone quantification. TCRdb re-called the PCR reads through MiXCR, storing one row per CDR3 protein. Here the sample spans around 480,000 distinct CDR3 sequences, about 20% being singletons. The sequenced material came from naive CD8+ T cells from blood, with Jurkat cell RNA spiked in. The receptors shown here come from a human donor in good health. Some libraries in this study had Jurkat cell RNA spiked in. CDR3s include the opening cysteine and the closing phenylalanine or tryptophan. A D gene is named only where the DNA matches it firmly. Size is omitted from some rows. Given values are once, few, many or a class for expanded clones.

V gene	D gene	J gene	clone size	CDR3 DNA	CDR3 protein
TRBV7-9	NA	TRBJ2-3	many	TGTGCCAGCAGCTTAGGTCAGGGGCCAGATACGCAGTATTTT	CASSLGQGPDTQYF
TRBV28	NA	TRBJ2-7	few	TGTGCCAGCAGTCCCTCTTTAGGGGCAGACGAGCAGTACTTC	CASSPSLGADEQYF
TRBV4-3	TRBD2	TRBJ2-2	NA	TGCGCCAGCAGCCAGCGGCCGGGACTAGCGGGAGGACACACCGGGGAGCTGTTTTTT	CASSQRPGLAGGHTGELFF
TRBV9	NA	TRBJ2-7	NA	TGTGCCAGCAGCCCCCCGGACTCGATCTACGAGCAGTACTTC	CASSPPDSIYEQYF
TRBV4-1	TRBD2	TRBJ2-5	NA	TGCGCCAGCAGCCAATTGGGACTAGAAGAGACCCAGTACTTC	CASSQLGLEETQYF
TRBV29-1	NA	TRBJ1-1	many	TGCAGCGTTGGGACCGGCCTGAACACTGAAGCTTTCTTT	CSVGTGLNTEAFF
TRBV29-1	TRBD1	TRBJ2-7	many	TGCAGCGTTGAAGATCGGGGGACAGGGGCTTACTTC	CSVEDRGTGAYF
TRBV5-3	NA	TRBJ2-7	NA	TGTGCCAGCCAAACGGGGGTCGGGTACGAGCAGTACTTC	CASQTGVGYEQYF
TRBV9	TRBD1	TRBJ1-2	NA	TGTGCCAGCAGCGTAGACGCTGGGACAGTAAACTATGGCTACACCTTC	CASSVDAGTVNYGYTF
TRBV7-9	NA	TRBJ2-6	many	TGTGCCAGCAGCCACAACTCTGGGGCCAACGTCCTGACTTTC	CASSHNSGANVLTF
TRBV4-1	NA	TRBJ2-7	many	TGCGCCAGCAGCCAAGTATTAGGCCAGGGATCCTACGAGCAGTACTTC	CASSQVLGQGSYEQYF
TRBV20-1	NA	TRBJ1-3	many	TGCAGTGCTAGAGGTGGGCCGCCTCTCTCTGGAAACACCATATATTTT	CSARGGPPLSGNTIYF
TRBV11-2	NA	TRBJ2-1	NA	TGTGCCAGTAGCTCCCCCGAAGGTCAGCTCGGCGATGAGCAGTTCTTC	CASSSPEGQLGDEQFF
TRBV7-2	TRBD2	TRBJ2-4	many	TGTGCCAGCAGCTTAGAGTCTAGCGGAAACATTCAGTACTTC	CASSLESSGNIQYF
TRBV24-1	TRBD2	TRBJ2-1	NA	TGTGCCACCAGTGATTCGCGGGAGACTACTCACTACAATGAGCAGTTCTTC	CATSDSRETTHYNEQFF
TRBV28	TRBD2	TRBJ2-7	many	TGTGCCAGCAGTCCGGGACTAGCGGGGCCGTCCTACGAGCAGTACTTC	CASSPGLAGPSYEQYF
TRBV19	NA	TRBJ1-5	few	TGTGCCAGTAGTATATCCGCGGGGAGGGGACAGCCCCAGCATTTT	CASSISAGRGQPQHF
TRBV27	TRBD2	TRBJ2-3	many	TGTGCCAGCAGCACCCCCGGGACTAGCGGGAGGAAAGATACGCAGTATTTT	CASSTPGTSGRKDTQYF
TRBV24-1	NA	TRBJ2-1	many	TGTGCCACCAGTGATTTTAACGGGTCCGGTGAGCAGTTCTTC	CATSDFNGSGEQFF
TRBV20-1	NA	TRBJ2-3	NA	TGCAGTGCTAAACAGGGACTGCAAAGCACAGATACGCAGTATTTT	CSAKQGLQSTDTQYF
TRBV7-2	NA	TRBJ2-7	NA	TGTGCCAGCAGCTTAGTGTCATACGAGCGGTACTTC	CASSLVSYERYF
TRBV7-9	TRBD2	TRBJ2-7	few	TGTGCCAGCAGCTCCAGACTAGCGGGAGGCTTGGAAACCTACGAGCAGTACTTC	CASSSRLAGGLETYEQYF
TRBV28	TRBD2	TRBJ2-7	NA	TGTGCCAGCAGTTTATTGTCTAGCGGGATTAGGGAGCAGTACTTC	CASSLLSSGIREQYF
TRBV4-3	NA	TRBJ2-7	many	TGCGCCAGCAGCCAAGATTCGGCCGGAGTCGGCTCCTACGAGCAGTACTTC	CASSQDSAGVGSYEQYF
TRBV20-1	NA	TRBJ2-7	NA	TGCAGTGCCCGTGTTTTGGGGATCCTATACGAGCAGTACTTC	CSARVLGILYEQYF
TRBV4-1	NA	TRBJ2-7	NA	TGCGCCAGCAGCCAACAGGCAAGCTACGAGCAGTACTTC	CASSQQASYEQYF
TRBV28	NA	TRBJ2-3	many	TGTGCCAGCAGTTTACGGCCGCCGGGCACAGATACGCAGTATTTT	CASSLRPPGTDTQYF
TRBV4-1	NA	TRBJ2-1	many	TGCGCCAGCAGCCAAGGTCGGGTTGAGCAGTTCTTC	CASSQGRVEQFF
TRBV5-3	NA	TRBJ1-4	few	TGTGCCAGCAGCTTGAGTGAGGGAAAACTGTTTTTT	CASSLSEGKLFF
TRBV7-9	TRBD2	TRBJ2-1	few	TGTGCCAGCAGCTTAGAAGCGGGAGGCCTAAATGAGCAGTTCTTC	CASSLEAGGLNEQFF
TRBV9	NA	TRBJ2-7	NA	TGTGTCAGCAGCGTAGACCCCGGGACAATCTACGAGCAGTACTTC	CVSSVDPGTIYEQYF
TRBV7-9	NA	TRBJ2-5	once	TGTGCCAGCAGCTTCAGAGGGTCGGTAGAGACCCGGTACTTC	CASSFRGSVETRYF
TRBV5-6	NA	TRBJ1-5	few	TGTGCCAGCAGCTTGGCCATGAGGGAGGGGAATCAGCCCCAGCATTTT	CASSLAMREGNQPQHF
TRBV6-5	NA	TRBJ2-3	few	TGTGCCAGCAGACCCCTACGTTTGGGGCCCTTGAGCACAGATACGCAGTATTTT	CASRPLRLGPLSTDTQYF
TRBV30	NA	TRBJ2-7	few	TGTGCCTGGAGAGGCGGTTACGAGCAGTACTTC	CAWRGGYEQYF
TRBV6-2/TRBV6-3	NA	TRBJ1-1	NA	TGTGCCAGCAGTCCCGAAGGGGGTCTTTCTGGAGCTTTCTTT	CASSPEGGLSGAFF
TRBV27	NA	TRBJ2-1	few	TGTGCCAGCAGTTCGAACCCCCTTGACTACAATGAGCAGTTCTTC	CASSSNPLDYNEQFF
TRBV7-2	NA	TRBJ2-2	NA	TGTGCCAGCAGCCAAGTGGACCCCTCCGGGGAGCTGTTTTTT	CASSQVDPSGELFF
TRBV7-9	NA	TRBJ2-7	few	TGTGCCAGCAGCTTCCTTGCGGGACCCGGGAAGCAGTACTTC	CASSFLAGPGKQYF
TRBV2	TRBD2	TRBJ2-7	few	TGTGCCAGCAGTCGCGGGACTAGCGGGAGGGCTACCTACGAGCAGTACTTC	CASSRGTSGRATYEQYF
TRBV19	NA	TRBJ2-7	NA	TGTGCCAGTAGTATAGATAATCGGGGGAACGAGCAGTACTTC	CASSIDNRGNEQYF
TRBV6-1	NA	TRBJ1-1	NA	TGTGCCAGCAGACATGATGAGTGGGACACTGAAGCTTTCTTT	CASRHDEWDTEAFF
TRBV6-2/TRBV6-3	NA	TRBJ1-1	few	TGTGCCAGCAGTTACCTTGGCCTGAACACTGAAGCTTTCTTT	CASSYLGLNTEAFF
TRBV20-1	NA	TRBJ2-7	NA	TGCAGTGCTAGAGATATGGCCTCCTACGAGCAGTACTTC	CSARDMASYEQYF
TRBV4-1	TRBD2	TRBJ2-7	few	TGCGCCAGCAGCCAAGACCCCGGGACTAGCGGCTACGAGCAGTACTTC	CASSQDPGTSGYEQYF
TRBV12-3/TRBV12-4	NA	TRBJ2-7	NA	TGTGCCAGCAGTCCAGAGACAAAAACCTACGAGCAGTACTTC	CASSPETKTYEQYF
TRBV12-3/TRBV12-4	TRBD1	TRBJ2-1	many	TGTGCCAGCAGTTTGAAGACAGGGGGGTGGAATGAGCAGTTCTTC	CASSLKTGGWNEQFF
TRBV28	TRBD1	TRBJ2-3	many	TGTGCCAGCAGTTTCCAGGGGGAGCGCACAGATACGCAGTATTTT	CASSFQGERTDTQYF
TRBV9	NA	TRBJ2-3	NA	TGTGCCAGCGGCCTTCGACTGGACCCAGATACGCAGTATTTT	CASGLRLDPDTQYF
TRBV20-1	TRBD2	TRBJ2-3	NA	TGCAGTGCTAGAGATGTACTAGCGGGAGCTATAGATACGCAGTATTTT	CSARDVLAGAIDTQYF
TRBV2	TRBD1	TRBJ2-4	NA	TGTGCCAGCACCGAGGGGGCGCGAAACATTCAGTACTTC	CASTEGARNIQYF
TRBV7-9	TRBD1	TRBJ1-1	many	TGTGCCAGCAGCCTTAAGGACAGGAATGAAGCTTTCTTT	CASSLKDRNEAFF
TRBV12-3/TRBV12-4	NA	TRBJ1-1	NA	TGTGCCAGCAGGGGAGCAGAACTCCCTGAAGCTTTCTTT	CASRGAELPEAFF
TRBV12-3/TRBV12-4	NA	TRBJ2-4	NA	TGTGCCAGCATTGGCAGGGAGGACGGCAAAAACATTCAGTACTTC	CASIGREDGKNIQYF
TRBV4-1	TRBD1	TRBJ2-3	few	TGCGCCAGCAGCCAAGATAGGGACAGGGTAACAGATACGCAGTATTTT	CASSQDRDRVTDTQYF
TRBV6-5	TRBD2	TRBJ2-5	NA	TGTGCCAGCAGTTACTCGAACCCAGCGGGGGGGCGAGGACTTCAAGAGACCCAGTACTTC	CASSYSNPAGGRGLQETQYF
TRBV4-2	TRBD1	TRBJ1-4	NA	TGTGCCAGCAGCGAATACAGGGGGCTTGAAAAACTGTTTTTT	CASSEYRGLEKLFF
TRBV5-3	NA	TRBJ2-3	NA	TGTGCCAGCAGCTCCAGAAGCCTCTCGGATACGCAGTATTTT	CASSSRSLSDTQYF
TRBV7-8	NA	TRBJ1-1	NA	TGTGCCAGCAGCTCTCGGTCCCGGGGCAACGCTGAAGCTTTCTTT	CASSSRSRGNAEAFF